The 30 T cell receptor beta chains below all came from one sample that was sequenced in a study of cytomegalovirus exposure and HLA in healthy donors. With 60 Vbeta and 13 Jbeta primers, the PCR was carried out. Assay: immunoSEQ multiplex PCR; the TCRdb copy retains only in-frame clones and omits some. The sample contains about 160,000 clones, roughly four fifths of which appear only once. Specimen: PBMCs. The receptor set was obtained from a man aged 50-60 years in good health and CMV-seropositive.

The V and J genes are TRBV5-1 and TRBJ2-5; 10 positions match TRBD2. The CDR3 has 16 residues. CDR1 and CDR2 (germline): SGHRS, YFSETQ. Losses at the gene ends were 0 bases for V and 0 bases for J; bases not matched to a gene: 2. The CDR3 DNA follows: TGCGCCAGCAGCTTGGCAGCGGGAGGGCACCAAGAGACCCAGTACTTC. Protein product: CASSLAAGGHQETQYF.

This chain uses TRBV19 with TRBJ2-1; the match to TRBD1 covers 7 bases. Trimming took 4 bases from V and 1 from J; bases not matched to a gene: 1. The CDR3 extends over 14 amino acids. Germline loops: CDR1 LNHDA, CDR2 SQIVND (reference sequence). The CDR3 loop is CASSTGGSYNEQFF. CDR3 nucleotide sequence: TGTGCCAGTAGTACAGGGGGATCCTACAATGAGCAGTTCTTC.

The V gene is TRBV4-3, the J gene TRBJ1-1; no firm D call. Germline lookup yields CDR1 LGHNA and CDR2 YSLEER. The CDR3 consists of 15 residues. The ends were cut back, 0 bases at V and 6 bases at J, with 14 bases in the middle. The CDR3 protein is CASSQDRSRGAEAFF. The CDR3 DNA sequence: TGCGCCAGCAGCCAAGATCGTAGCCGGGGTGCTGAAGCTTTCTTT.

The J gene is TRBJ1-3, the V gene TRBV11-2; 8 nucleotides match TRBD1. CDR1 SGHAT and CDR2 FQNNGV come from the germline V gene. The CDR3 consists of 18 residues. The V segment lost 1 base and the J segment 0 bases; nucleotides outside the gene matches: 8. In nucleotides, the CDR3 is TGTGCCAGCAGCTTAGTGGTGGGACAGGCGTACTCTGGAAACACCATATATTTT. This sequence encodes CASSLVVGQAYSGNTIYF.

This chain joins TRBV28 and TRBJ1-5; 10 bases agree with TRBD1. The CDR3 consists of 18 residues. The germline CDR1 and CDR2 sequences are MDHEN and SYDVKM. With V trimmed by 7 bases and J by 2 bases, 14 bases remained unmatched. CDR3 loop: CASKSRDRGIQGNQPQHF. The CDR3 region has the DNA TGTGCCAGCAAATCCCGGGACAGGGGTATTCAGGGCAATCAGCCCCAGCATTTT.

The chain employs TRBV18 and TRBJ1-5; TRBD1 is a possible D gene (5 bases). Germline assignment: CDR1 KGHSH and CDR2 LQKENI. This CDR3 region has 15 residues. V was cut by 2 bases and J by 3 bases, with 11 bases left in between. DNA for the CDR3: TGTGCCAGCTCACCAGTTCAGGGTAACAATCAGCCCCAGCATTTT. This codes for CASSPVQGNNQPQHF.

As DNA, the CDR3 is TGTGCCAGCAGCGTATATGTAGATCAGCCCCAGCATTTT. Its protein product is CASSVYVDQPQHF. This rearrangement joins TRBV9 to TRBJ1-5; D gene unclear. V lost 1 base, J lost 5 bases, and 7 bases lay in between. CDR1 and CDR2 (germline): SGDLS, YYNGEE. The CDR3 consists of 13 residues.

Here the CDR3 reads CASSTGVNPAGELFF. DNA of the CDR3: TGTGCCAGCAGCACAGGGGTTAATCCCGCCGGGGAGCTGTTTTTT. The genes are TRBV9 and TRBJ2-2, with TRBD1 matching over 7 bases. Trimming removed 4 bases from V and 6 bases from J; junction bases left unmatched: 9. The germline V gene encodes CDR1 SGDLS and CDR2 YYNGEE. This CDR3 region has 15 residues.

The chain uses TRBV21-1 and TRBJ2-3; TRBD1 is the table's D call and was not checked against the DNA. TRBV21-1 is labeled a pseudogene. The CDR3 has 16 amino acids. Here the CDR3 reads CASSPGTGIPPDTQYF. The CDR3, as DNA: TGTGCCAGCAGCCCCGGGACAGGGATACCCCCAGATACGCAGTATTTT.

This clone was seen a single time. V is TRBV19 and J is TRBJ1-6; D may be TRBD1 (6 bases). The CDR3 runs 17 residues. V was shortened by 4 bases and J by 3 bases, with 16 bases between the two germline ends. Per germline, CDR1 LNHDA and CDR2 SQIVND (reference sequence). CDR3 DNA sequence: TGTGCCAGTAGTACGACCGGGACAAGCGACTATAATTCACCCCTCCACTTT. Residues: CASSTTGTSDYNSPLHF.

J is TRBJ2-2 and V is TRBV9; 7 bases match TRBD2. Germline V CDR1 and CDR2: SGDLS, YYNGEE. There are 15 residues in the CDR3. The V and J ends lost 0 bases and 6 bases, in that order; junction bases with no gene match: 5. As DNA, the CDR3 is TGTGCCAGCAGCGTAGCTACGGGAGGAGCCGGGGAGCTGTTTTTT. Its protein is CASSVATGGAGELFF.

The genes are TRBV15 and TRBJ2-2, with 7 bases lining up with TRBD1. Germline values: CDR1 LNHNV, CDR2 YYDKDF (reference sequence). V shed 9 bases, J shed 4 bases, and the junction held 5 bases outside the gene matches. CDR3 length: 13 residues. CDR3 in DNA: TGTGCCACGGTAGGGGGCCCCACCGGGGAGCTGTTTTTT. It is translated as CATVGGPTGELFF.

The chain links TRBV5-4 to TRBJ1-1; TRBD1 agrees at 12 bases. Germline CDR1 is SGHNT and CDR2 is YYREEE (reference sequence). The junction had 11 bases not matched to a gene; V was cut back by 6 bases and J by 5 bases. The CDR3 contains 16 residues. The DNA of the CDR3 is TGTGCCAGCAACACCGGGACAGGGGGCGTAGGAACTGAAGCTTTCTTT. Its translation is CASNTGTGGVGTEAFF.

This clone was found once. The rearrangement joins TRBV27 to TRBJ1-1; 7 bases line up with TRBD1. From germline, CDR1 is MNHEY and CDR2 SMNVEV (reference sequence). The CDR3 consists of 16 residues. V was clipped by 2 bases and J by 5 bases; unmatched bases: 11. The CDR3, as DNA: TGTGCCAGCAGTTTAGAGGCGGAGGGGGCGAGGACTGAAGCTTTCTTT. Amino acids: CASSLEAEGARTEAFF.

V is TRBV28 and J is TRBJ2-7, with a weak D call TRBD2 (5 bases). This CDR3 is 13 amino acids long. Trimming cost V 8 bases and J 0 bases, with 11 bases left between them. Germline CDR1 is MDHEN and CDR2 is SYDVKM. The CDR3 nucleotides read TGTGCCAGCGCCCGGGGAAGCTCCTACGAGCAGTACTTC. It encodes CASARGSSYEQYF.

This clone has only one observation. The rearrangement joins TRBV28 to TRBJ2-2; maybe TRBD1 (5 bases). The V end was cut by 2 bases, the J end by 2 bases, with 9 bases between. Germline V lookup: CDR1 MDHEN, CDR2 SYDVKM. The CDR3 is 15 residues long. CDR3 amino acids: CASSLRGINTGELFF. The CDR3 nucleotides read TGTGCCAGCAGTTTAAGGGGAATAAACACCGGGGAGCTGTTTTTT.

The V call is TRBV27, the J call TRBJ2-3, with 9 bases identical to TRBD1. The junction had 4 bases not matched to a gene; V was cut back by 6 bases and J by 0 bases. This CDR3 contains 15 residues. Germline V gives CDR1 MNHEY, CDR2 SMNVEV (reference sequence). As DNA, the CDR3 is TGTGCCAGCAGATGGGACAGGGCCAGCACAGATACGCAGTATTTT. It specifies CASRWDRASTDTQYF.

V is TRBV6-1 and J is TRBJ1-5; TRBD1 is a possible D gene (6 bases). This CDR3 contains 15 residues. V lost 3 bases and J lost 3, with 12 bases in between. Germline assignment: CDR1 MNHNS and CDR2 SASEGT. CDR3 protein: CASSERGQHNQPQHF. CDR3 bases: TGTGCCAGCAGTGAGAGAGGACAGCACAATCAGCCCCAGCATTTT.

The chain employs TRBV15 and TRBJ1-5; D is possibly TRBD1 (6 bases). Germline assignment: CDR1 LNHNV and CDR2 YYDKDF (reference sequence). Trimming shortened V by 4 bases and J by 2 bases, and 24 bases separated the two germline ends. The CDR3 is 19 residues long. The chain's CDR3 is CATSKLLGQTNTGNQPQHF. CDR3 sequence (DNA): TGTGCCACCAGCAAACTGCTCGGACAGACTAATACGGGCAATCAGCCCCAGCATTTT.

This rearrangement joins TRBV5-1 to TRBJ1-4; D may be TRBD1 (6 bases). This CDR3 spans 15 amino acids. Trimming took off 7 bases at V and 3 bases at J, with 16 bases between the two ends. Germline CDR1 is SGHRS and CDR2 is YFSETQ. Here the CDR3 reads CASSPTGYSNEKLFF. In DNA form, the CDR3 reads TGCGCCAGCTCGCCCACAGGGTATTCTAATGAAAAACTGTTTTTT.

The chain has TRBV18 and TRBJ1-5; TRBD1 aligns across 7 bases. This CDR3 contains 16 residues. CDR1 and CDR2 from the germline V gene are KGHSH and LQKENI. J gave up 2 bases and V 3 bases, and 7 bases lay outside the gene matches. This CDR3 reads CASSPPPGGGNQPQHF. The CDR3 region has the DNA TGTGCCAGCTCACCGCCACCAGGGGGTGGCAATCAGCCCCAGCATTTT. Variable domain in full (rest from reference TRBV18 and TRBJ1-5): NAGVMQNPRHLVRRRGQEARLRCSPMKGHSHVYWYRQLPEEGLKFMVYLQKENIIDESGMPKERFSAEFPKEGPSILRIQQVVRGDSAAYFCASSPPPGGGNQPQHFGDGTRLSIL.

The CDR3 loop reads CASSVGGGSTDTQYF. The CDR3 coding sequence is TGTGCCAGCAGCGTCGGCGGGGGAAGCACAGATACGCAGTATTTT. The V call is TRBV9, the J call TRBJ2-3; 7 bases are a match to TRBD2. The CDR3 spans 15 residues. Trimming cost V 2 bases and J 0 bases; bases outside gene matches: 3. The germline V gene encodes CDR1 SGDLS and CDR2 YYNGEE.

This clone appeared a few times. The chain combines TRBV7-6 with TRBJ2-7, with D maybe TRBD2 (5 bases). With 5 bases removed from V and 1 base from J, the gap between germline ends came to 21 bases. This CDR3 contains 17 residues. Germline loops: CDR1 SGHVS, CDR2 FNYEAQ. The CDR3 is CASSPRGSEEISYEQYF. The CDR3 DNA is TGTGCCAGCAGCCCCCGGGGTAGCGAGGAGATTTCCTACGAGCAGTACTTC.

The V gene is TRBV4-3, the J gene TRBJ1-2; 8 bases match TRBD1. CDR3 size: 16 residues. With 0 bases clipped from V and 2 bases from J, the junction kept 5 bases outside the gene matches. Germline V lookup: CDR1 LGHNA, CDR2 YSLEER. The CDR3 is CASSQESGGSNYGYTF. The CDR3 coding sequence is TGCGCCAGCAGCCAAGAGTCAGGGGGCTCCAACTATGGCTACACCTTC.

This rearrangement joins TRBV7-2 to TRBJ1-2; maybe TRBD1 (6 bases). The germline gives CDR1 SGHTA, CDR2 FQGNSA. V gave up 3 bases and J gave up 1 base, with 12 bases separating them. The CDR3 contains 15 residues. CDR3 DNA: TGTGCCAGCAGCTTCTCAGGGGCGAATAACTATGGCTACACCTTC. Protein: CASSFSGANNYGYTF.

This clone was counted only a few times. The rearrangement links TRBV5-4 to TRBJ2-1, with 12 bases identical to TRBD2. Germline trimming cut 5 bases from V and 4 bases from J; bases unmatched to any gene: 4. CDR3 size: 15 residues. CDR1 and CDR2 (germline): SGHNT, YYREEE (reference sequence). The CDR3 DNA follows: TGTGCCAGCAGTCGGACTAGCGGGGAGTACAATGAGCAGTTCTTC. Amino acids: CASSRTSGEYNEQFF.

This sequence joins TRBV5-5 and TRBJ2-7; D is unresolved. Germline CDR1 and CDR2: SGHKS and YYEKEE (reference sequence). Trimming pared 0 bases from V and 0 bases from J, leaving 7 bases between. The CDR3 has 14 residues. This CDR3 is CASSLDWSSYEQYF. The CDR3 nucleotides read TGTGCCAGCAGCTTGGACTGGAGCTCCTACGAGCAGTACTTC.

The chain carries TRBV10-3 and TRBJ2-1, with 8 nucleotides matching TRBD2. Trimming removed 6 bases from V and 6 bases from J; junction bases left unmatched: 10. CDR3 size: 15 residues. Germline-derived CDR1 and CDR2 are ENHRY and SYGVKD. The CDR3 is CAISRGGQSSNEQFF. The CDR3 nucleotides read TGTGCCATCAGCCGGGGGGGCCAATCTAGCAATGAGCAGTTCTTC.

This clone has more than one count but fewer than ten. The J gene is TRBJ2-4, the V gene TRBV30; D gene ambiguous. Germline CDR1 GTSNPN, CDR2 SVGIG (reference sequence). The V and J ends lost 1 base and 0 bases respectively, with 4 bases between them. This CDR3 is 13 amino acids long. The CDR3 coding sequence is TGTGCCTGGAGTGGAGGAGCCAAAAACATTCAGTACTTC. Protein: CAWSGGAKNIQYF.

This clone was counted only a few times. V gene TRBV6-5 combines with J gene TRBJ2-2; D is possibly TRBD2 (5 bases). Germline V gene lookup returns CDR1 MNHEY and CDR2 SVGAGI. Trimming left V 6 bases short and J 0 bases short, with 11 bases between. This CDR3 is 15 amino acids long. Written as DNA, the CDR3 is TGTGCCAGCAGGGAGGCAGGAGCGAACACCGGGGAGCTGTTTTTT. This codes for CASREAGANTGELFF.